The entry below describes one T cell receptor (beta chain). The source of the sample is a study of T cell changes during pregnancy in multiple sclerosis. CDR3 length equals 16 residues. Trimming cost V 2 bases and J 0 bases, with 15 bases left between them. The germline V gene has CDR1 SGHRS and CDR2 YFSETQ. Some clones are missing from TCRdb's copy, which holds only in-frame ones; the method was immunoSEQ multiplex PCR. The sample has roughly 50,000 clones, 90% to 95% seen once. Sequenced here: CD8+ T cells from peripheral blood mononuclear cells, sampled in the third trimester of pregnancy. The origin of this receptor is a female donor with multiple sclerosis, enrolled in a pregnancy study. The chain has TRBV5-1 and TRBJ2-7; maybe TRBD1 (6 bases). The CDR3 DNA is TGCGCCAGCAGCTTAGGCCCCGGGACACCCTCCTACGAGCAGTACTTC. Protein product: CASSLGPGTPSYEQYF.